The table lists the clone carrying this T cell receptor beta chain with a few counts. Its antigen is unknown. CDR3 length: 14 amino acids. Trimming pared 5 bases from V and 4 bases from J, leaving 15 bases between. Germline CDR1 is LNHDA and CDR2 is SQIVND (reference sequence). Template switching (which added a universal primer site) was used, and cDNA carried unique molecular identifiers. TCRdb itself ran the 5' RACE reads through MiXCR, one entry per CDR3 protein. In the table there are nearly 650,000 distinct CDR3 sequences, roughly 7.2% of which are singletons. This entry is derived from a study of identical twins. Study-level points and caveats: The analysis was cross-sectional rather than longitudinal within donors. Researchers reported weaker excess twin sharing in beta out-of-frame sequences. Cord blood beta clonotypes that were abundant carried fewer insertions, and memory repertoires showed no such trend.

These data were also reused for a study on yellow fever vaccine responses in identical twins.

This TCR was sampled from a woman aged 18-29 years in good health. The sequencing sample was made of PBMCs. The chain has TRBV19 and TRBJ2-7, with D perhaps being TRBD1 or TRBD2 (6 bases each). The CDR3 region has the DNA TGTGCCAGTAGTTGGGGGGCCGTGGGGTACGAGCAGTACTTC. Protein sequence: CASSWGAVGYEQYF.